These 27 T cell receptor beta chains came from one sample sequenced in a study of blood T cell repertoires in COVID-19. Data came from immunoSEQ multiplex PCR; TCRdb stores just in-frame clones and leaves some out. The table has approximately 110,000 clones, under 80% seen once; the top ten hold approximately 19%. Sample: peripheral blood. The source of these receptors is an older woman with acute or convalescent COVID-19.

The V call is TRBV30, the J call TRBJ1-1; the D gene is possibly TRBD1 (6 bases). This CDR3 spans 17 amino acids. Germline lookup yields CDR1 GTSNPN and CDR2 SVGIG (reference sequence). V was clipped by 0 bases and J by 0 bases, with 17 bases between them. Written as DNA, the CDR3 is TGTGCCTGGAGTGTAGGCTACAGGGAGATTATGAACACTGAAGCTTTCTTT. Translated, it gives CAWSVGYREIMNTEAFF.

The V call is TRBV7-9, the J call TRBJ1-2, with 8 bases aligning to TRBD1. Per the germline V gene, CDR1 is SEHNR and CDR2 is FQNEAQ (reference sequence). This CDR3 is built from 15 residues. J was trimmed by 4 bases and V by 3 bases; bases with no gene match: 7. This CDR3 is CASSLSLDRAYGYTF. CDR3 nucleotides: TGTGCCAGCAGCTTGTCCTTGGACAGGGCCTATGGCTACACCTTC.

V and J are TRBV6-5 and TRBJ1-2; D unresolved. V shed 6 bases and J shed 7 bases, with 12 bases lying between them. Looked up from germline, CDR1 is MNHEY and CDR2 is SVGAGI. CDR3 length: 12 residues. Here the CDR3 reads CASRERDIGYTF. CDR3 coding DNA: TGTGCCAGCAGGGAGAGGGATATTGGCTACACCTTC.

V and J are TRBV10-2 and TRBJ2-5; TRBD1 agrees at 7 bases. V was clipped by 3 bases and J by 4 bases; unmatched bases: 11. This CDR3 contains 16 residues. Germline values: CDR1 WSHSY, CDR2 SAAADI. Written as DNA, the CDR3 is TGCGCCAGCAGTGAAGCAGGGGGTGGGGGAAGAGAGACCCAGTACTTC. Translation gives CASSEAGGGGRETQYF.

The chain combines TRBV11-3 with TRBJ2-1; 8 bases are shared with TRBD2. This CDR3 contains 15 residues. The junction had 11 bases not matched to a gene; V was cut back by 5 bases and J by 8 bases. In germline, CDR1 is SGHNT, CDR2 YENEEA. The CDR3 loop reads CASSREGGDLDEQFF. CDR3 DNA: TGTGCCAGCAGCCGGGAGGGGGGGGATTTAGATGAGCAGTTCTTC.

The chain recombines TRBV10-2 with TRBJ2-2; D is ambiguous. With 6 bases removed from V and 6 bases from J, the gap between germline ends came to 11 bases. Germline-derived CDR1 and CDR2 are WSHSY and SAAADI. CDR3 length: 13 amino acids. CDR3 in DNA: TGCGCCAGCAGATTACATGAACCCGGGGAGCTGTTTTTT. Its protein product is CASRLHEPGELFF.

In this sample, this clone turned up a few times. The CDR3 DNA sequence: TGCAGCGTTGAAGACCCCTTTGGGGGGGGTAATGAGCAGTTCTTC. Encoded protein: CSVEDPFGGGNEQFF. The V gene is TRBV29-1, the J gene TRBJ2-1; 7 nucleotides line up with TRBD2. CDR1 is SQVTM and CDR2 is ANQGSEA in the germline V gene. The CDR3 has 15 residues. Germline trimming cut 0 bases from V and 7 bases from J; bases unmatched to any gene: 9.

This sequence joins TRBV10-3 and TRBJ1-2; maybe TRBD1 (6 bases). V was trimmed by 2 bases and J by 3 bases, leaving 10 bases between them. The CDR3 is 14 residues long. Germline CDR1 reads ENHRY; CDR2 reads SYGVKD. The CDR3 DNA sequence: TGTGCCATCAGTGAGGCGGGGGCTGACTATGGCTACACCTTC. It is translated as CAISEAGADYGYTF.

The rearrangement joins TRBV5-1 to TRBJ2-1, with 11 bases that match TRBD2. The J segment lost 8 bases and the V segment lost 1 base, leaving 5 bases of the junction unmatched. Germline CDR1 and CDR2: SGHRS and YFSETQ. There are 15 residues in the CDR3. CDR3 DNA sequence: TGCGCCAGCAGCTTGTTAGCGGGGGGGCACGATGAGCAGTTCTTC. Translation: CASSLLAGGHDEQFF.

The V call is TRBV30, the J call TRBJ1-1; 8 bases line up with TRBD1. Germline trimming cut 0 bases from V and 7 bases from J; bases unmatched to any gene: 4. CDR1 GTSNPN and CDR2 SVGIG come from the germline V gene (reference sequence). The CDR3 spans 13 residues. This chain's CDR3 is CAWSVRQGHEAFF. Here the CDR3 DNA reads TGTGCCTGGAGTGTACGACAGGGGCATGAAGCTTTCTTT.

In its sample, this clone was seen a few times. The genes are TRBV6-5 and TRBJ1-1; D perhaps matches TRBD1 (6 bases). V shed 6 bases and J shed 1 base, with 15 bases lying between them. Germline-derived CDR1 and CDR2 are MNHEY and SVGAGI. The CDR3 contains 15 residues. CDR3 sequence (DNA): TGTGCCAGCAGCGTGACCGGGACACCGAACACTGAAGCTTTCTTT. Translated: CASSVTGTPNTEAFF.

Concerning this clone: This sample also contains other DNA sequences that code for the same CDR3. CDR3 residues: CASSLRQGIQETQYF. The CDR3 DNA reads TGTGCCAGCAGCTTACGACAGGGGATTCAAGAGACCCAGTACTTC. The chain is built from TRBV7-9 and TRBJ2-5, with 8 positions matching TRBD1. CDR3 length: 15 residues. Germline assignment: CDR1 SEHNR and CDR2 FQNEAQ (reference sequence). The V and J ends lost 2 bases and 2 bases, in that order; junction bases with no gene match: 4.

V gene TRBV13 combines with J gene TRBJ2-5, with 11 bases aligning to TRBD1. The CDR3 spans 15 residues. Trimming at V came to 5 bases and at J to 5 bases, leaving 7 bases not matched to a gene. Germline CDR1 is PRHDT and CDR2 is FYEKMQ (reference sequence). This chain's CDR3 is CASSGRTGGGETQYF. CDR3 bases: TGTGCCAGCAGCGGCCGGACAGGGGGCGGTGAGACCCAGTACTTC.

The genes are TRBV10-3 and TRBJ2-4; weak D call: TRBD2 (6 bases). The CDR3 covers 15 residues. Trimming pared 0 bases from V and 5 bases from J, leaving 11 bases between. From germline, CDR1 is ENHRY and CDR2 SYGVKD. The CDR3 here is CAISESQGGENIQYF. The CDR3 region has the DNA TGTGCCATCAGTGAGTCGCAGGGAGGAGAAAACATTCAGTACTTC.

The chain links TRBV2 to TRBJ1-2, with 9 bases identical to TRBD1. The CDR3 contains 15 residues. Germline V gives CDR1 SNHLY, CDR2 FYNNEI. V lost 8 bases, J lost 5 bases, and 12 bases stayed unmatched. CDR3 residues: CASPGQGGEAYGYTF. The CDR3 DNA follows: TGTGCCAGCCCGGGACAGGGAGGAGAGGCTTATGGCTACACCTTC.

The V and J genes are TRBV27 and TRBJ1-1, with a possible D match to TRBD1 (5 bases). Germline CDR1 and CDR2: MNHEY and SMNVEV (reference sequence). The CDR3 runs 15 residues. V was trimmed by 1 base and J by 7 bases, leaving 16 bases between them. The CDR3 sequence: CASSLFGLTVSEAFF. DNA of the CDR3: TGTGCCAGCAGTTTATTCGGTTTGACAGTGAGTGAAGCTTTCTTT.

In its sample, this clone was seen many times. The rearrangement joins TRBV4-1 to TRBJ2-1; perhaps TRBD2 as D (5 bases). This CDR3 region has 15 residues. Germline-derived CDR1 and CDR2 are MGHRA and YSYEKL. The ends were cut back, 4 bases at V and 2 bases at J, with 12 bases in the middle. As DNA, the CDR3 is TGCGCCAGCAGCCCCGACGGGATAACCTACAATGAGCAGTTCTTC. As protein: CASSPDGITYNEQFF.

This chain connects TRBV10-3 to TRBJ1-2; 8 nucleotides match TRBD1. J lost 2 bases, V lost 9 bases, and 11 bases had no gene match. Germline values: CDR1 ENHRY, CDR2 SYGVKD. The CDR3 length is 15 residues. The CDR3 DNA follows: TGTGCCATACAGAAGGCGGGACAGGAGAACTATGGCTACACCTTC. This encodes CAIQKAGQENYGYTF.

This clone was counted a few times. This chain joins TRBV30 and TRBJ2-3, with TRBD1 identical over 7 bases. Germline V gives CDR1 GTSNPN, CDR2 SVGIG (reference sequence). The CDR3 is 12 residues long. V was pared by 5 bases and J by 1 base, with 0 bases of the junction left unmatched. The CDR3 region is CAWGTGTDTQYF. CDR3 DNA: TGTGCCTGGGGGACAGGCACAGATACGCAGTATTTT.

This sequence joins TRBV14 and TRBJ2-7; D is possibly TRBD1 (6 bases). In germline, CDR1 is SGHDN, CDR2 FVKESK. This CDR3 contains 16 residues. V was shortened by 2 bases and J by 0 bases, with 14 bases between the two germline ends. The CDR3 DNA is TGTGCCAGCAGCCAAATGTCAGGGGAGTCCTCCTACGAGCAGTACTTC. This gives the protein CASSQMSGESSYEQYF.

The chain joins TRBV2 to TRBJ1-2; 8 nucleotides match TRBD1. The CDR3 totals 15 residues. Losses at the gene ends were 2 bases for V and 3 bases for J; bases not matched to a gene: 5. The germline gives CDR1 SNHLY, CDR2 FYNNEI. The CDR3 DNA is TGTGCCAGCAGTGAAAATTCAGGGGGCCACTATGGCTACACCTTC. This codes for CASSENSGGHYGYTF.

The CDR3 region has the DNA TGTGCCAGCAGCTTACGACTAGCGGGGGTCTACAATGAGCAGTTCTTC. Its protein is CASSLRLAGVYNEQFF. V and J are TRBV11-2 and TRBJ2-1; TRBD2 agrees at 12 bases. Germline V gene lookup returns CDR1 SGHAT and CDR2 FQNNGV. The CDR3 has 16 amino acids. The trim removed 2 bases at V and 3 bases at J, leaving 2 bases unmatched.

The rearrangement joins TRBV4-1 to TRBJ1-1; TRBD1 is a possible D gene (5 bases). The V gene's germline CDR1 is MGHRA and CDR2 YSYEKL. Trimming cost V 3 bases and J 3 bases, with 11 bases left between them. The CDR3 totals 14 residues. The chain's CDR3 is CASSQSTAYTEAFF. CDR3 nucleotides: TGCGCCAGCAGCCAGTCGACAGCGTACACTGAAGCTTTCTTT.

This clone was found many times. The gene calls are TRBV10-3 and TRBJ1-1; weak D call: TRBD1 (5 bases). The CDR3 sequence is 14 residues long. V lost 5 bases, J lost 1 base, and 11 bases lay in between. Germline V lookup: CDR1 ENHRY, CDR2 SYGVKD. For the CDR3, the DNA is TGTGCCATCAGTACCAGGGAACCGAACACTGAAGCTTTCTTT. Protein: CAISTREPNTEAFF.

Only one count was recorded for this clone. The chain uses TRBV7-6 and TRBJ2-5, with 8 bases lining up with TRBD1. Trimming at V came to 2 bases and at J to 4 bases, leaving 6 bases not matched to a gene. Germline values: CDR1 SGHVS, CDR2 FNYEAQ. The CDR3 length is 15 residues. In DNA form, the CDR3 reads TGTGCCAGCAGCTTAACAGGACAGGGAGTAGAGACCCAGTACTTC. Protein product: CASSLTGQGVETQYF.

The chain couples TRBV5-1 to TRBJ1-2; 7 bases align to TRBD1. Trimming took 2 bases from V and 2 from J; bases not matched to a gene: 6. The CDR3 covers 15 residues. Germline V CDR1 and CDR2: SGHRS, YFSETQ. The CDR3 sequence: CASSFGQDTNYGYTF. The CDR3, as DNA: TGCGCCAGCAGCTTCGGACAGGACACAAACTATGGCTACACCTTC.

V and J are TRBV3-1 (or the pseudogene TRBV3-2) and TRBJ2-7, with TRBD2 identical over 9 bases. The CDR3 is 17 amino acids. Trimming cost V 4 bases and J 3 bases; bases outside gene matches: 13. Per germline, CDR1 LGHDT and CDR2 YNNKEL (reference sequence). The CDR3 here is CASSRVGAVSGGYEQYF. CDR3 in DNA: TGTGCCAGCAGCCGGGTTGGCGCGGTTAGCGGGGGCTACGAGCAGTACTTC.